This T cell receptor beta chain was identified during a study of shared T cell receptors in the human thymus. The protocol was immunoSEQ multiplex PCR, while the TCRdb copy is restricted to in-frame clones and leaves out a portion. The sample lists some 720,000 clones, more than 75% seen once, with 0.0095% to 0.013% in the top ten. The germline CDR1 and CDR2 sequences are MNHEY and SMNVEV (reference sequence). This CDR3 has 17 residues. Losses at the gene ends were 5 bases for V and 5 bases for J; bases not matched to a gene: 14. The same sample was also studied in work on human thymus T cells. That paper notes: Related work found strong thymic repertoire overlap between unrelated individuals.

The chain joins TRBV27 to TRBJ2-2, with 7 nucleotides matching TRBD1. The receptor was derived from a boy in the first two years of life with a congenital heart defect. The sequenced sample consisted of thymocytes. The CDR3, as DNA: TGTGCCAGCAGTCGACAGGGAGTGATCTGGGAAACCGGGGAGCTGTTTTTT. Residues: CASSRQGVIWETGELFF.